This entry concerns a single TCR beta chain. Its antigen is not identified. Assay used: immunoSEQ multiplex PCR; TCRdb lists only in-frame clones, some missing. Here the sample spans over 85,000 clones, just under 95% being singletons. These data originate in a study of graft-versus-host responses after intestinal transplantation. The wider study: Multivisceral, liver-intestinal, or isolated intestinal grafts were transplanted into recipients. Every recipient underwent anti-thymocyte globulin induction, then tacrolimus and steroids for approximately three years. Whole-study results and caveats: GvH clonotypes were identified within recipient marrow, with a subset emerging first in ileum or blood. GvH clone levels peaked in circulation, and this peak was associated with early post-transplant HvG declines.

Germline lookup yields CDR1 SGHTA and CDR2 FQGNSA. The V end lost 10 bases, the J end lost 10 bases, and 16 bases lay between the germline ends. The CDR3 covers 11 residues. The sequence was obtained from a human donor who received an intestinal transplant. The specimen comprised unstimulated CD8+ T cells sorted from spleen or lymph node cells, sampled before intestinal transplant. J is TRBJ1-1 and V is TRBV7-2; D not resolved. Here the CDR3 reads CAIPEVGAAFF. The CDR3 nucleotides are TGTGCCATCCCCGAAGTAGGAGCAGCTTTCTTT.